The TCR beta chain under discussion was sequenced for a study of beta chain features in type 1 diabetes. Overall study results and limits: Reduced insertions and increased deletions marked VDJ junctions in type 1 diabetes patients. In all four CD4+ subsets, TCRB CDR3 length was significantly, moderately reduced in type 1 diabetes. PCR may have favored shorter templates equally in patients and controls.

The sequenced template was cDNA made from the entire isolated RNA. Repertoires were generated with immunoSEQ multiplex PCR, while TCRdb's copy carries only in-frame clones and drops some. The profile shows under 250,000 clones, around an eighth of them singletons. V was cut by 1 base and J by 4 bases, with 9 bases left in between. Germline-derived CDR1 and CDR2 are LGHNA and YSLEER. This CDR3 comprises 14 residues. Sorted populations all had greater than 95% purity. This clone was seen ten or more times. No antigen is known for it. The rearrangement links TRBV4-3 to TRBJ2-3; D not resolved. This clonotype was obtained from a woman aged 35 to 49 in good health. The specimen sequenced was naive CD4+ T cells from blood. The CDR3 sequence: CASSQGHLPDTQYF. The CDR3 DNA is TGCGCCAGCAGCCAAGGACACCTACCAGATACGCAGTATTTT.